These 2 T cell receptor beta chains came from one sample sequenced in a study of blood T cell repertoires in COVID-19. This table comes from immunoSEQ multiplex PCR, and its TCRdb copy is limited to in-frame clones, with some not included. In the table there are a few hundred thousand clones, about 88% of which are singletons. What was sequenced was peripheral blood. These receptors originate from a man between 60 and 75 years old with acute or convalescent COVID-19.

The chain is built from TRBV5-1 and TRBJ2-2, with TRBD1 matching 12 bases. The CDR3 length is 16 residues. The V gene end was trimmed by 3 bases and the J gene end by 7 bases; junction bases not matched to a gene: 7. Germline assignment: CDR1 SGHRS and CDR2 YFSETQ. The CDR3 nucleotides are TGCGCCAGCAGCTCCACGGGACAGGGGGCTTTCGGGGAGCTGTTTTTT. Protein sequence: CASSSTGQGAFGELFF.

This chain joins TRBV27 and TRBJ2-1, with 9 nucleotides matching TRBD1. J was trimmed by 4 bases and V by 6 bases; bases with no gene match: 10. Germline V gene data show CDR1 as MNHEY and CDR2 as SMNVEV (reference sequence). The CDR3 extends over 16 amino acids. The chain's CDR3 is CASRPKRDRVYNEQFF. The CDR3, as DNA: TGTGCCAGCAGGCCGAAACGGGACAGGGTATACAATGAGCAGTTCTTC.